This T cell receptor (beta chain) was profiled in a study of shared clonotypes between healthy human individuals. Unsorted PBMCs provided DNA that was sequenced on ten immunoSEQ deep assay plates. This table comes from immunoSEQ multiplex PCR, and its TCRdb copy is limited to in-frame clones, with some not included. The data show about 470,000 clones, roughly 83% seen once. A word on this clone: This may be a read error: a much more frequent sequence differs by one nucleotide.

The CDR3 loop spans 13 amino acids. Germline lookup yields CDR1 GTSNPN and CDR2 SVGIG (reference sequence). This chain joins TRBV30 and TRBJ2-6, with a tentative D call TRBD1 (5 bases). The sample was PBMCs. The receptor was derived from a woman aged 40 to 55 in good health. Some clones in this sample may be carry-over from other donors' samples. The CDR3 DNA reads as TGTGCCTGGAGTGTGGGTGGGGCCAACGTCCTGAGTTTC. Translation: CAWSVGGANVLSF.